The clone carrying this TCR beta chain has a single count. The sample is drawn from a study of blood T cell repertoires in COVID-19. Study context: The origin of the acute and convalescent COVID-19 samples was the United States, Italy and Spain.

As originally analysed: For nucleated cells, counts were estimated from reference gene primer amplification. Generated by immunoSEQ multiplex PCR, the TCRdb table keeps only in-frame clones and is missing some. D and trimming come from the DNA, and the V and J calls and clone size come from that table. The sample has about 200,000 clones; roughly 82% are singletons. Those who participated ranged in age from roughly 18 to 89 years and resided in 20 to 25 US areas. Participant-reported clinical history was the basis for cohort assignment. The CDR3 loop spans 14 amino acids. Germline CDR1 and CDR2: SGDLS and YYNGEE. Deletions cut 3 bases from V and 1 base from J, with 9 bases between.

The sample taken for sequencing was PBMCs or T cells enriched from blood (not recorded which). This receptor was obtained from an older woman with acute COVID-19. The chain has TRBV9 and TRBJ2-3; D remains unclear. The CDR3: CASSGSSGTDTQYF. CDR3 nucleotides: TGTGCCAGCAGCGGGAGCTCGGGCACAGATACGCAGTATTTT.